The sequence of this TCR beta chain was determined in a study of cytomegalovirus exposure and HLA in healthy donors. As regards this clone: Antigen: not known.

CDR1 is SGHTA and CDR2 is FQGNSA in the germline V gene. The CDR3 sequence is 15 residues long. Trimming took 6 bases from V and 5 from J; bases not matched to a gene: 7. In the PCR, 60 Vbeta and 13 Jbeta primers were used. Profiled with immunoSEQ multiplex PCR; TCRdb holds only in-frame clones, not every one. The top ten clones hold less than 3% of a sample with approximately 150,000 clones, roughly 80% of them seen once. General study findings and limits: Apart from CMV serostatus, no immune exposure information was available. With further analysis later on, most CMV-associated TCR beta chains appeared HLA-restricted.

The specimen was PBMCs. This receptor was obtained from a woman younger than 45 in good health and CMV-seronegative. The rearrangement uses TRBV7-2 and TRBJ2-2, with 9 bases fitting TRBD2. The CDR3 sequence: CASRPSGALTGELFF. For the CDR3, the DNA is TGTGCCAGCAGACCTAGCGGGGCGTTAACCGGGGAGCTGTTTTTT.